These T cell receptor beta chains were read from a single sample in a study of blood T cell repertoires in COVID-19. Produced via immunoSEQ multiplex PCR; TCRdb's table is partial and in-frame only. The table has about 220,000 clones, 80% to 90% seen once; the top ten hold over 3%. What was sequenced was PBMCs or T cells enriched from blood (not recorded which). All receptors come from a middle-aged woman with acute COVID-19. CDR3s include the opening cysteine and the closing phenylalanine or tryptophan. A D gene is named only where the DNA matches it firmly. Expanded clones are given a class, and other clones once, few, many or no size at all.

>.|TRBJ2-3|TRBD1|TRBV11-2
CASSLEGTGSPTDTQYF
TGTGCCAGCAGCTTAGAAGGGACAGGGAGTCCCACAGATACGCAGTATTTT
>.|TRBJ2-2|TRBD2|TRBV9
CASGLSGVTGELFF
TGTGCCAGCGGTCTGAGCGGGGTCACCGGGGAGCTGTTTTTT
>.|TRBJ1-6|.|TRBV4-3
CASSQDPRQAYNSPLHF
TGCGCCAGCAGCCAAGATCCCCGACAGGCCTATAATTCACCCCTCCACTTT
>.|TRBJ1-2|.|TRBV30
CAGLRGRANYGYTF
TGTGCCGGCCTGCGCGGTCGTGCTAACTATGGCTACACCTTC
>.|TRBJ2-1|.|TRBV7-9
CASSHPSGRRNSYNEQFF
TGTGCCAGCAGTCACCCGAGTGGGAGGAGAAACTCCTACAATGAGCAGTTCTTC
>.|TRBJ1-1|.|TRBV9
CASSPNRNIAEAFF
TGTGCCAGCAGCCCCAACAGAAATATAGCTGAAGCTTTCTTT
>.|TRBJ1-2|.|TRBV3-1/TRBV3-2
CASSSTWTNTNYGYTF
TGTGCCAGCAGCTCAACTTGGACTAATACTAACTATGGCTACACCTTC
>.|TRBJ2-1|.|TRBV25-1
CASSPRRGHNEQFF
TGTGCCAGCAGTCCGCGCAGGGGCCACAATGAGCAGTTCTTC
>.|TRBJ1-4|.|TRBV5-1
CASSPLGATNEKLFF
TGCGCCAGCAGCCCGCTAGGGGCAACTAATGAAAAACTGTTTTTT
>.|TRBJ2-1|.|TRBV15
CASGDGVGYNEQFF
TGTGCCAGTGGCGACGGGGTGGGGTACAATGAGCAGTTCTTC
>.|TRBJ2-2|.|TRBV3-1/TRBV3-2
CASSQVQGTNTGELFF
TGTGCCAGCAGCCAAGTACAGGGGACTAACACCGGGGAGCTGTTTTTT
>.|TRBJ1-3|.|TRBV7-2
CASSPNRVGNTIYF
TGTGCCAGCAGCCCAAACAGGGTGGGAAACACCATATATTTT
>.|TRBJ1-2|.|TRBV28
CASSLGPSYGYTF
TGTGCCAGCAGTTTGGGGCCTTCTTATGGCTACACCTTC
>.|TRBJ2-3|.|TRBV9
CASSPALGRDTQYF
TGTGCCAGCAGCCCAGCTTTGGGGAGAGATACGCAGTATTTT
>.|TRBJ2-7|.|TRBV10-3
CAISEVTGEQYF
TGTGCCATCAGTGAGGTAACGGGCGAGCAGTACTTC
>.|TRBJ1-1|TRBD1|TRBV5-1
CASATGGTEAFF
TGCGCCAGCGCTACAGGGGGCACTGAAGCTTTCTTT
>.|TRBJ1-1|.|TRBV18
CASSPQKQGVNTEAFF
TGTGCCAGCTCACCACAAAAACAGGGTGTGAACACTGAAGCTTTCTTT
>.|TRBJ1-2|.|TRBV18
CASSRDTGKANYGYTF
TGTGCCAGCTCTCGCGACACAGGGAAGGCTAACTATGGCTACACCTTC
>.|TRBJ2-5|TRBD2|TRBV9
CASSAGTSGQETQYF
TGTGCCAGCAGCGCCGGGACTAGCGGTCAAGAGACCCAGTACTTC
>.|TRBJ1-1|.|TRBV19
CASSIDLGNTEAFF
TGTGCCAGTAGTATAGATCTAGGGAACACTGAAGCTTTCTTT
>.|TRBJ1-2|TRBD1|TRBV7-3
CASSFSEGAIGYTF
TGTGCCAGCAGCTTCTCAGAGGGGGCAATAGGCTACACCTTC
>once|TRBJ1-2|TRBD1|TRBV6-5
CASSYSRQGTYGYTF
TGTGCCAGCAGTTACTCGAGACAGGGGACCTATGGCTACACCTTC
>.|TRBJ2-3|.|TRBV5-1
CASSLELYTDTQYF
TGCGCCAGCAGCTTGGAACTATACACAGATACGCAGTATTTT
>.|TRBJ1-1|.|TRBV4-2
CASSPYRGNTEAFF
TGTGCCAGCAGCCCCTACCGGGGGAACACTGAAGCTTTCTTT
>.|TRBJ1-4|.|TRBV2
CASSSEPALRF
TGTGCCAGCAGTTCCGAACCAGCGCTTCGTTTT
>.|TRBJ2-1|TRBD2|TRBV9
CASSVGGGPLLLDEQFF
TGTGCCAGCAGCGTAGGCGGGGGACCCCTTTTGCTCGATGAGCAGTTCTTC
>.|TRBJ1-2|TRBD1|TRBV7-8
CASSPWTGINYGYTF
TGTGCCAGCAGCCCGTGGACAGGGATAAACTATGGCTACACCTTC
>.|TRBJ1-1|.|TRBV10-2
CASSEVGGSEAFF
TGCGCCAGCAGTGAGGTCGGGGGGTCTGAAGCTTTCTTT
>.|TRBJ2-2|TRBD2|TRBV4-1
CASSQGRLAGGGNTGELFF
TGCGCCAGCAGCCAAGGTCGCCTAGCGGGGGGAGGGAACACCGGGGAGCTGTTTTTT
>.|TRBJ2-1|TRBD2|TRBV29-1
CSVEGLAGYDEQFF
TGCAGCGTTGAGGGGCTAGCGGGGTACGATGAGCAGTTCTTC
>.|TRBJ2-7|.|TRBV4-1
CASRGRAYEQYF
TGCGCCAGCAGGGGTCGGGCCTACGAGCAGTACTTC
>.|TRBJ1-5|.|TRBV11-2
CASSLDKAGKQPQHF
TGTGCCAGCAGCTTAGATAAGGCAGGGAAGCAGCCCCAGCATTTT
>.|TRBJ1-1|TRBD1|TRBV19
CASSILTGVGGTEAFF
TGTGCCAGTAGTATTTTAACAGGGGTCGGTGGCACTGAAGCTTTCTTT
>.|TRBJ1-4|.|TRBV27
CASSSAGVGEKLFF
TGTGCCAGCAGTTCAGCAGGGGTTGGGGAAAAACTGTTTTTT
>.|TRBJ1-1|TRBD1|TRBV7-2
CASSLTGAGTEAFF
TGTGCCAGCAGCCTGACAGGGGCAGGCACTGAAGCTTTCTTT
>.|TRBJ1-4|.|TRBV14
CASSQAGGGLNEKLFF
TGTGCCAGCAGCCAAGCGGGGGGCGGATTAAATGAAAAACTGTTTTTT